A selection of T cell receptor beta chains follows, all from one sample in a study of beta chain features in type 1 diabetes. Only in-frame clones appear in the TCRdb table, and some are missing; sequencing was by immunoSEQ multiplex PCR. The table records approximately 150,000 clones, over 8% of them present only once. The sequencing input was central memory CD4+ T cells from blood. These receptors were obtained from a woman aged 40 to 50 in good health. The CDR3 runs from the conserved cysteine through the conserved F or W. Each record gives: J gene, clone size, V gene, D gene, CDR3 DNA, CDR3 protein. The D gene is left open where the match is weak. Part of the rows lack a size; the others show once, few, many or a class for expanded clones.

TRBJ1-1,-,TRBV11-2,-,TGTGCCAGCAGCCCTATTCGGGGAAGGAATACTGAAGCTTTCTTT,CASSPIRGRNTEAFF
TRBJ1-2,few,TRBV15,TRBD1,TGTGCCACCAGCAGAGCCTTTGGGACAGGGGAAGGCTACACCTTC,CATSRAFGTGEGYTF
TRBJ1-2,-,TRBV2,-,TGTGCCAGCAGCGACAGTTTTAGGGGCTACACCTTC,CASSDSFRGYTF
TRBJ2-3,few,TRBV19,TRBD2,TGTGCCAGTAGTATCCCCACAAGAGCGGGGGGGCGACGTACGCAGTATTTT,CASSIPTRAGGRRTQYF
TRBJ2-7,-,TRBV5-6,TRBD1,TGTGCCAGCAGAGCAGGACAGGGGGCCGACGAGCAGTACTTC,CASRAGQGADEQYF
TRBJ2-3,few,TRBV19,TRBD2,TGTGCCAGTAGCGGAGGACTAGCGGGGGTTGGAGATACGCAGTATTTT,CASSGGLAGVGDTQYF
TRBJ1-5,few,TRBV28,-,TGTGCCAGCAGTTTTTGGGAGAGCAATCAGCCCCAGCATTTT,CASSFWESNQPQHF
TRBJ2-7,-,TRBV11-2,TRBD2,TGTGCCAGCAGCTCGGTAGCGGGGCTTATGTCCTACGAGCAGTACTTC,CASSSVAGLMSYEQYF
TRBJ1-4,few,TRBV4-3,TRBD1,TGCGCCAGCAGCCAGAGGGGCCGACAGGGGGAGAAACTGTTTTTT,CASSQRGRQGEKLFF
TRBJ2-3,-,TRBV7-8,-,TGTGCCAGCAGGTTATCGGCAGATACGCAGTATTTT,CASRLSADTQYF
TRBJ1-2,few,TRBV5-1,TRBD1,TGCGCCAGCAGCTTGGCTTTGACAGGGGGCAACTATGGCTACACCTTC,CASSLALTGGNYGYTF
TRBJ2-7,few,TRBV5-1,-,TGCGCCAGCAGCACCGGTGGAGGGGGCAACGAGCAGTACTTC,CASSTGGGGNEQYF
TRBJ2-3,few,TRBV7-2,TRBD2,TGTGCCAGCAGCTTAGTTGTTGCGGGGGGGCCAGCGGATACGCAGTATTTT,CASSLVVAGGPADTQYF
TRBJ2-3,-,TRBV5-1,TRBD2,TGCGCCAGCAGCTCTACCCCCGGGGGGGTCACGCAGTATTTT,CASSSTPGGVTQYF
TRBJ2-5,few,TRBV5-1,TRBD2,TGCGCCAGCAGCTTGTTGGCGGGGGGTCAAGAGACCCAGTACTTC,CASSLLAGGQETQYF
TRBJ2-1,-,TRBV13,TRBD2,TGTGCCAGCAGCTTAGGTGGGGGGGTTGAGCAGTTCTTC,CASSLGGGVEQFF
TRBJ2-1,many,TRBV7-7,TRBD2,TGTGCTAGCAGCTTAGAACTAGCGGCCTACAATGAGCAGTTCTTC,CASSLELAAYNEQFF
TRBJ2-1,-,TRBV11-2,TRBD1,TGTGCCAGCAGCCCAGGGGGCTCGGGGCGGCGGGGTGAGCAGTTCTTC,CASSPGGSGRRGEQFF
TRBJ2-7,-,TRBV9,-,TGTGCCAGCAGCCCCGGTTCCTACGAGCAGTACTTC,CASSPGSYEQYF
TRBJ2-7,few,TRBV7-6,TRBD1,TGTGCCAGCAGCTTAGGACAGGGGGACGAGCAGTACTTC,CASSLGQGDEQYF
TRBJ2-7,few,TRBV6-5,TRBD2,TGTGCCAGCAGTTACCGAACAGCGGGGTACGAGCAGTACTTC,CASSYRTAGYEQYF
TRBJ2-4,few,TRBV7-8,TRBD2,TGTGCCAGCAGCCCCGGACTAGCCAACATTCAGTACTTC,CASSPGLANIQYF
TRBJ1-2,-,TRBV9,TRBD1,TGTGCCAGCAGCGTTCCTGTATGCAGGGGGTTATTCTATGGCTACACCTTC,CASSVPVCRGLFYGYTF
TRBJ2-5,-,TRBV5-1,TRBD1,TGCGCCAGCAGCCCCGGGGACAGACAAGAGACCCAGTACTTC,CASSPGDRQETQYF
TRBJ2-1,few,TRBV5-1,-,TGCGCCAGCAGCCCAGGGACTTTCTCCTACAATGAGCAGTTCTTC,CASSPGTFSYNEQFF
TRBJ1-5,-,TRBV6-5,TRBD1,TGTGCCAGCAGTCGACAGGGGGATCAGCCCCAGCATTTT,CASSRQGDQPQHF
TRBJ2-7,few,TRBV19,-,TGTGCCAGTAGTAGTGGGACTTCCCAAGGAGGCGAGCAGTACTTC,CASSSGTSQGGEQYF
TRBJ1-4,few,TRBV28,-,TGTGCCAGCAGCAGAGGGTCAACTAATGAAAAACTGTTTTTT,CASSRGSTNEKLFF
TRBJ1-2,-,TRBV9,-,TGTGCCAGCAGCCCGGACTTGAATTATGGCTACACCTTC,CASSPDLNYGYTF
TRBJ2-1,-,TRBV11-2,-,TGTGCCAGCAGCCCGCCTAGCAATGAGCAGTTCTTC,CASSPPSNEQFF
TRBJ2-7,few,TRBV7-6,TRBD1,TGTGCCAGCAGCCAGCGACCGGGACAGGGTTCCTACGAGCAGTACTTC,CASSQRPGQGSYEQYF
TRBJ1-2,-,TRBV2,-,TGTGCCAGCAAAGAAACAAGGGAGGATGGCTACACCTTC,CASKETREDGYTF
TRBJ1-2,-,TRBV5-1,TRBD1,TGCGCCAGCAGCCACTCCGGACAGGGAGGTAATGGCTACACCTTC,CASSHSGQGGNGYTF
TRBJ2-7,-,TRBV19,TRBD1,TGTGCCAGTAGTCGAGGGGGCGCCGCCTCTTCCTACGAGCAGTACTTC,CASSRGGAASSYEQYF
TRBJ2-3,many,TRBV4-3,TRBD1,TGCGCCAGCAGCCAAAGGGGGCCGGGACAGGAGCTCTTACTAGGGGAAGATACGCAGTATTTT,CASSQRGPGQELLLGEDTQYF
TRBJ2-7,many,TRBV5-4,-,TGTGCCAGCAGGCTGGACATTACAGTCTCCTACGAGCAGTACTTC,CASRLDITVSYEQYF